This passage covers 19 T cell receptor beta chains from one sample sequenced in a study of PD-1 blockade in classical Hodgkin lymphoma. The time point was: cycle 4 day 1 (C4D1), after five to seven weeks of nivolumab. Every one of the patients relapsed after autologous stem cell transplantation (brentuximab vedotin exposure was variable). TCRdb's copy holds only in-frame clones and misses some; the assay was immunoSEQ multiplex PCR. The sample shows approximately 9,000 clones, about 86% of them seen only once. This material consisted of peripheral blood mononuclear cells (PBMCs), taken before the fourth cycle of nivolumab. The receptors shown here come from a human donor with classical Hodgkin lymphoma.

This chain links TRBV27 with TRBJ1-6; D not resolved. V was pared by 4 bases and J by 9 bases, with 10 bases between. CDR1 is MNHEY and CDR2 is SMNVEV in the germline V gene (reference sequence). This CDR3 comprises 13 residues. In DNA form, the CDR3 reads TGTGCCAGCAGTTACGGCGGCCGTTCACCCCTCCACTTT. Residues: CASSYGGRSPLHF.

This clone has just a few counts. At one of its ends the junction is not consistent with the germline gene, which may arise from a read error. This chain uses TRBV2 with TRBJ2-7, with D perhaps matching TRBD1 (5 bases). Germline-derived CDR1 and CDR2 are SNHLY and FYNNEI. This CDR3 is 11 amino acids long. CDR3 DNA sequence: TGTGCCCGCAGGGACTCCTACGAGCAGTACTTC. It translates to CARRDSYEQYF. Combining the CDR3 with reference TRBV2 and TRBJ2-7 gives the whole variable domain EPEVTQTPSHQVTQMGQEVILRCVPISNHLYFYWYRQILGQKVEFLVSFYNNEISEKSEIFDDQFSVERPDGSNFTLKIRSTKLEDSAMYFCARRDSYEQYFGPGTRLTVT.

CDR3 sequence: CASGSPAGLVETQYF. The DNA of the CDR3 is TGTGCCAGCGGGTCCCCCGCAGGGTTGGTAGAGACCCAGTACTTC. V and J are TRBV27 and TRBJ2-5, with D perhaps matching TRBD1 (5 bases). From germline, CDR1 is MNHEY and CDR2 SMNVEV (reference sequence). Trimming cost V 8 bases and J 4 bases, with 20 bases left between them. This CDR3 has 15 amino acids.

This clone was seen only once. V is TRBV5-6 and J is TRBJ1-1, with 9 bases fitting TRBD1. The CDR3 totals 14 residues. Germline values: CDR1 SGHDT, CDR2 YYEEEE. Trimming took 4 bases from V and 1 from J; bases not matched to a gene: 2. The chain's CDR3 is CASSETGGNTEAFF. In DNA, the CDR3 is TGTGCCAGCAGCGAGACAGGGGGGAACACTGAAGCTTTCTTT.

J is TRBJ2-2 and V is TRBV4-1; 7 bases match TRBD1. CDR1 is MGHRA and CDR2 is YSYEKL in the germline V gene. The CDR3 has 16 residues. Trimming at V came to 4 bases and at J to 3 bases, leaving 8 bases not matched to a gene. CDR3 protein: CASSPPQGTDTGELFF. CDR3 sequence (DNA): TGCGCCAGCAGCCCCCCACAGGGGACAGACACCGGGGAGCTGTTTTTT.

V gene TRBV27 combines with J gene TRBJ2-5; possible D gene TRBD1, 5 bases. The germline V gene encodes CDR1 MNHEY and CDR2 SMNVEV (reference sequence). CDR3 length equals 14 residues. With 3 bases removed from V and 5 bases from J, the gap between germline ends came to 13 bases. The CDR3 region has the DNA TGTGCCAGCAGTTTTCTCGACAGTCAGGAGACCCAGTACTTC. Residues: CASSFLDSQETQYF.

The V gene is TRBV11-3, the J gene TRBJ2-1; 8 bases align to TRBD2. The CDR3 is 15 amino acids. Trimming removed 1 base from V and 6 bases from J; junction bases left unmatched: 5. Germline-derived CDR1 and CDR2 are SGHNT and YENEEA. CDR3 DNA sequence: TGTGCCAGCAGCTTAGGGGGACTAGTCTCCAATGAGCAGTTCTTC. Protein sequence: CASSLGGLVSNEQFF. The full variable domain, completed using reference TRBV11-3 and TRBJ2-1, is EAGVVQSPRYKIIEKKQPVAFWCNPISGHNTLYWYLQNLGQGPELLIRYENEEAVDDSQLPKDRFSAERLKGVDSTLKIQPAELGDSAVYLCASSLGGLVSNEQFFGPGTRLTVL.

The chain combines TRBV7-2 with TRBJ1-1; D ambiguous. This CDR3 has 13 amino acids. V was pared by 5 bases and J by 2 bases, with 9 bases between. CDR1 is SGHTA and CDR2 is FQGNSA in the germline V gene. CDR3 coding DNA: TGTGCCAGCAGCCTCGGCCGTAACACTGAAGCTTTCTTT. This codes for CASSLGRNTEAFF.

The chain couples TRBV7-8 to TRBJ1-5, with unresolved D. V lost 1 base and J lost 3, with 16 bases in between. The germline gives CDR1 SGHVS, CDR2 FQNEAQ. The CDR3 totals 17 residues. The CDR3 DNA sequence: TGTGCCAGCAGCTTAGGGTCCCGTTTGGGCACCAATCAGCCCCAGCATTTT. This sequence encodes CASSLGSRLGTNQPQHF.

As to this clone: An end of the junction differs from the germline gene, which may be a read error. J is TRBJ2-3 and V is TRBV5-1; the D gene could be TRBD1 or TRBD2 (5 bases each). The CDR3 has 14 amino acids. Germline values: CDR1 SGHRS, CDR2 YFSETQ. The CDR3 sequence is CASSLGPSTDTQYF. The CDR3 DNA reads TGCGCCAGCAGTTTGGGACCTAGCACAGATACGCAGTATTTT.

The genes are TRBV18 and TRBJ1-1, with 7 bases fitting TRBD1. The germline V gene has CDR1 KGHSH and CDR2 LQKENI. The CDR3 has 14 amino acids. V shed 5 bases and J 1 base; nucleotides not matched to a gene: 4. The CDR3 reads CASSTTGKNTEAFF. CDR3 coding DNA: TGTGCCAGCTCAACGACAGGGAAGAACACTGAAGCTTTCTTT.

The chain couples TRBV6-4 to TRBJ1-2; TRBD1 matches at 9 bases. Germline CDR1 reads MRHNA; CDR2 reads SNTAGT. CDR3 length: 14 residues. The junction had 7 bases not matched to a gene; V was cut back by 4 bases and J by 7 bases. The CDR3 region is CASSAPTGGCGYTF. The CDR3 region has the DNA TGTGCCAGCAGTGCCCCCACAGGGGGCTGTGGCTACACCTTC.

The chain links TRBV2 to TRBJ2-7; either TRBD1 or TRBD2 may supply D (6 bases each). This CDR3 region has 13 residues. Trimming removed 8 bases from V and 0 bases from J, with 11 bases in between. Per germline, CDR1 SNHLY and CDR2 FYNNEI. The CDR3 is CASFSGASYEQYF. The CDR3, as DNA: TGTGCCAGCTTTTCGGGGGCCTCCTACGAGCAGTACTTC.

The V and J genes are TRBV19 and TRBJ1-2; TRBD1 matches 7 bases. CDR1 and CDR2 (germline): LNHDA, SQIVND (reference sequence). This CDR3 region has 15 residues. J lost 8 bases, V lost 7 bases, and 16 bases had no gene match. The CDR3 spells CASNLLAGGVRGYTF. In nucleotides, the CDR3 is TGTGCCAGTAACCTCCTTGCAGGGGGGGTGCGGGGCTACACCTTC.

This clone was picked up a small number of times. The V gene is TRBV4-1, the J gene TRBJ1-1, with TRBD1 matching over 9 bases. V trimming: 1 base; J trimming: 5 bases; junction bases outside the gene matches: 5. CDR1 is MGHRA and CDR2 is YSYEKL in the germline V gene. This CDR3 spans 15 amino acids. The CDR3 sequence: CASSQARDRVTEAFF. In nucleotides, the CDR3 is TGCGCCAGCAGCCAAGCCCGGGACAGGGTGACTGAAGCTTTCTTT.

This clone appeared a single time. The chain joins TRBV9 to TRBJ2-3; D call uncertain. The CDR3 is 11 residues long. V was pared by 3 bases and J by 2 bases, with 1 base between. Germline V CDR1 and CDR2: SGDLS, YYNGEE. CDR3 loop: CASSATDTQYF. CDR3 sequence (DNA): TGTGCCAGCAGCGCCACAGATACGCAGTATTTT.

This clone was found once. The gene calls are TRBV7-2 and TRBJ1-6; no firm D call. Trimming removed 3 bases from V and 0 bases from J, with 6 bases in between. The CDR3 consists of 15 residues. In germline, CDR1 is SGHTA, CDR2 FQGNSA. Here the CDR3 reads CASSFGSSYNSPLHF. DNA of the CDR3: TGTGCCAGCAGCTTCGGGAGCTCCTATAATTCACCCCTCCACTTT.

The chain recombines TRBV5-6 with TRBJ1-2, with no clear D. V shed 3 bases and J shed 2 bases, with 11 bases lying between them. CDR1 SGHDT and CDR2 YYEEEE come from the germline V gene. The CDR3 covers 14 residues. The CDR3 reads CASSSDTLNYGYTF. The CDR3 nucleotides read TGTGCCAGCAGCTCAGACACTTTAAACTATGGCTACACCTTC.

DNA of the CDR3: TGTGCCAGCAACTCACAGGGGACAAATTCCGGGGAGCTGTTTTTT. This encodes CASNSQGTNSGELFF. This chain joins TRBV2 and TRBJ2-2; the match to TRBD1 covers 7 bases. The CDR3 length is 15 residues. Germline V lookup: CDR1 SNHLY, CDR2 FYNNEI. V lost 7 bases to trimming and J lost 6 bases; unmatched junction nucleotides: 11. Full variable domain (outside the CDR3, taken from reference TRBV2 and TRBJ2-2): EPEVTQTPSHQVTQMGQEVILRCVPISNHLYFYWYRQILGQKVEFLVSFYNNEISEKSEIFDDQFSVERPDGSNFTLKIRSTKLEDSAMYFCASNSQGTNSGELFFGEGSRLTVL.